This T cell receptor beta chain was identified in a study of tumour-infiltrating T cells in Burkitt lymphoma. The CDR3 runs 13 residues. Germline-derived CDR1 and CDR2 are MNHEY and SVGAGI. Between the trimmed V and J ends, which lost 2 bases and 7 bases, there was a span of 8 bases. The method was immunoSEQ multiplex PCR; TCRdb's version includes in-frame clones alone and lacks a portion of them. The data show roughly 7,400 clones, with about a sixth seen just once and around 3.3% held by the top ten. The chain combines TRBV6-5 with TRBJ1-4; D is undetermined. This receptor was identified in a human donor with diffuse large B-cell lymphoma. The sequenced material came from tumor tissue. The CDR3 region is CASSYGPGEKLFF. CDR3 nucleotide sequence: TGTGCCAGCAGTTACGGGCCGGGTGAAAAACTGTTTTTT.